This TCR beta chain was profiled in a study of human T cells and chemical hapten exposure. TCRdb itself ran the RACE reads through MiXCR, one entry per CDR3 protein. Here the sample spans about 46,000 distinct CDR3 sequences, about 3.9% being singletons. This clonotype was recorded at least ten times. Regarding time point: healthy volunteer bleed at 2 weeks. The total RNA was obtained from whole blood that was not fractionated. The V gene end was trimmed by 5 bases and the J gene end by 10 bases; junction bases not matched to a gene: 11. CDR1 and CDR2 from the germline V gene are LGHDT and YNNKEL (reference sequence). CDR3 size: 15 residues.

Material for sequencing was whole blood. The TCR comes from a female donor in good health. Some clones in this sample may be carry-over from other donors' samples. V usage is TRBV3-1 and J usage is TRBJ1-6; 7 bases are a match to TRBD1. CDR3 in DNA: TGTGCCAGCAGCACTGAAAGGGGGCTGAGATCACCCCTCCACTTT. It encodes CASSTERGLRSPLHF.